The entry below gives a single T cell receptor beta chain sequence along with its context. The sample is drawn from a study of blood T cell repertoires in COVID-19. For the study at large: Researchers got acute and convalescent COVID-19 samples from the United States, Italy and Spain. PBMCs, B-cell-depleted T cells, or T cells were the source of the cDNA or gDNA that made up the material.

The CDR3 contains 14 residues. CDR1 SQVTM and CDR2 ANQGSEA come from the germline V gene. The V segment lost 7 bases and the J segment 0 bases; nucleotides outside the gene matches: 8. Authors' data handling: Nucleated cell counts were estimated from reference gene primer amplification. Clones were sequenced by immunoSEQ multiplex PCR, and TCRdb holds only the in-frame ones, with some missing. D and trimming come from the DNA, and the V and J calls and clone size come from that table. This table has about 250,000 clones, roughly 80% appearing once. This sequence originates from a man in his fifties with active or convalescent COVID-19. The chain combines TRBV29-1 with TRBJ2-7; 8 bases fit TRBD2. The sample was peripheral blood. The chain's CDR3 is CSALGGVSSYEQYF. CDR3 DNA sequence: TGCAGCGCCCTCGGGGGGGTTAGCTCCTACGAGCAGTACTTC.